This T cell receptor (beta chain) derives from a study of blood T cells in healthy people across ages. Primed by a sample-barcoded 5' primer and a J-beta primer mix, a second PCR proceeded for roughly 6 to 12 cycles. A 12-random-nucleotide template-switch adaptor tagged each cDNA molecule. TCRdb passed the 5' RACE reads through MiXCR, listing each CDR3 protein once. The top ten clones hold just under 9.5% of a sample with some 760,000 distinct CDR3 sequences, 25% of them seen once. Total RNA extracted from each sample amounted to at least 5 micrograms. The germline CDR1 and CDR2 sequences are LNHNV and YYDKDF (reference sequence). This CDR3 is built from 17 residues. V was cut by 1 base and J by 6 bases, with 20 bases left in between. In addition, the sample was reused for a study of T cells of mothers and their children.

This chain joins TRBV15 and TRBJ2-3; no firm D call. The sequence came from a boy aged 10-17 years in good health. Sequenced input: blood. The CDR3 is CATSRAYPGFQGDTQYF. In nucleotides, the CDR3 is TGTGCCACCAGCAGAGCTTATCCCGGGTTTCAAGGGGATACGCAGTATTTT. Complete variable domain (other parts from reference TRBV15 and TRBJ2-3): DAMVIQNPRYQVTQFGKPVTLSCSQTLNHNVMYWYQQKSSQAPKLLFHYYDKDFNNEADTPDNFQSRRPNTSFCFLDIRSPGLGDTAMYLCATSRAYPGFQGDTQYFGPGTRLTVL.